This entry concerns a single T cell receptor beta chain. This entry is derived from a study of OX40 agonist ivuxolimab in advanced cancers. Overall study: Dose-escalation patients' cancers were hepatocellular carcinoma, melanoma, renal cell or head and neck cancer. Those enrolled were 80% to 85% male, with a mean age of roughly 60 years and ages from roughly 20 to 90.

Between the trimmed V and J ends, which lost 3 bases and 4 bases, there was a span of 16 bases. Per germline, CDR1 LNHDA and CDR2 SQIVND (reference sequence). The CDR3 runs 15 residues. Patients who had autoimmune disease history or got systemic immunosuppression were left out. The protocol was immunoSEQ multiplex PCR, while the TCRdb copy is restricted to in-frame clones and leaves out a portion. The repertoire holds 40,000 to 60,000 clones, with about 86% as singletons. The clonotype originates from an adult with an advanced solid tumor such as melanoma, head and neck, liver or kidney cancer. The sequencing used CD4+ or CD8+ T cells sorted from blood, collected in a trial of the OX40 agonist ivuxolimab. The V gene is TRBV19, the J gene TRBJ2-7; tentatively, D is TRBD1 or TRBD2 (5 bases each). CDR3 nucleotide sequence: TGTGCCAGTAGTATTAGTTCTGGGGGAATGTACGAGCAGTACTTC. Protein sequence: CASSISSGGMYEQYF. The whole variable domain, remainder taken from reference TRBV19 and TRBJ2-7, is DGGITQSPKYLFRKEGQNVTLSCEQNLNHDAMYWYRQDPGQGLRLIYYSQIVNDFQKGDIAEGYSVSREKKESFPLTVTSAQKNPTAFYLCASSISSGGMYEQYFGPGTRLTVT.